The 14 T cell receptor beta chains below come from one sample, sequenced in a study. TCRdb reanalysed the RT-PCR reads using MiXCR and keeps one entry per CDR3 protein. The repertoire has approximately 720,000 distinct CDR3 sequences, approximately 15% of them found once; the top ten carry roughly 3.9%. Input material: memory CD4+ T cells from blood. All receptors derive from a female donor in good health, serving as a healthy control.

The table lists this clonotype with a few counts. The rearrangement joins TRBV5-6 to TRBJ1-1; 9 bases line up with TRBD1. This CDR3 contains 14 residues. The trim removed 4 bases at V and 3 bases at J, leaving 4 bases unmatched. Germline CDR1 is SGHDT and CDR2 is YYEEEE. The CDR3 coding sequence is TGTGCCAGCAGCGTGACAGGGGGATACACTGAAGCTTTCTTT. Translating it yields CASSVTGGYTEAFF.

In this sample, this clonotype turned up many times. The rearrangement joins TRBV6-6 to TRBJ1-3, with D maybe TRBD1 (6 bases). The germline CDR1 and CDR2 sequences are MNHNY and SVGAGI (reference sequence). Trimming removed 6 bases from V and 1 base from J, with 10 bases in between. The CDR3 totals 14 residues. This CDR3 reads CASSTGISGNTIYF. CDR3 coding DNA: TGTGCCAGCAGCACAGGGATATCTGGAAACACCATATATTTT.

At least ten counts were recorded for this clonotype. The chain uses TRBV12-3 or TRBV12-4 and TRBJ2-3; 14 bases fit TRBD2. With 5 bases clipped from V and 0 bases from J, the junction kept 1 base outside the gene matches. CDR3 length equals 16 residues. The CDR3 sequence: CASSRTSGGSTDTQYF. The CDR3 region has the DNA TGTGCCAGCAGTCGGACTAGCGGGGGGAGCACAGATACGCAGTATTTT.

This clonotype occurred many times. CDR3 amino acids: CASSIKRAGELFF. As DNA, the CDR3 is TGTGCCAGCAGTATTAAGAGGGCCGGGGAGCTGTTTTTT. The V call is TRBV12-3 or TRBV12-4, the J call TRBJ2-2; D might be TRBD2 (5 bases). Trimming pared 5 bases from V and 6 bases from J, leaving 10 bases between. The CDR3 extends over 13 amino acids.

This chain connects TRBV28 to TRBJ2-1; D ambiguous. This CDR3 has 16 amino acids. Per the germline V gene, CDR1 is MDHEN and CDR2 is SYDVKM. V was pared by 0 bases and J by 4 bases, with 13 bases between. The CDR3 spells CASSLWDDPRYNEQFF. For the CDR3, the DNA is TGTGCCAGCAGTTTATGGGACGACCCAAGATACAATGAGCAGTTCTTC.

The chain joins TRBV7-3 to TRBJ1-6, with no clear D. The germline gives CDR1 SGHTA, CDR2 FQGTGA. The V and J ends lost 1 base and 8 bases respectively, with 9 bases between them. The CDR3 runs 14 residues. The DNA for the CDR3 is TGTGCCAGCAGCTTAAGTGGGTGGGATTCACCCCTCCACTTT. Its translation is CASSLSGWDSPLHF.

This clonotype showed up many times. The rearrangement uses TRBV11-2 and TRBJ2-1; D remains ambiguous. The CDR3 is made up of 13 amino acids. Germline loops: CDR1 SGHAT, CDR2 FQNNGV. Trimming removed 1 base at V and 5 bases at J, with 6 bases between. The CDR3 here is CASSLAQNNEQFF. DNA of the CDR3: TGTGCCAGCAGCTTAGCCCAAAACAATGAGCAGTTCTTC.

The chain combines TRBV7-2 with TRBJ1-5; 8 bases agree with TRBD1. Germline lookup yields CDR1 SGHTA and CDR2 FQGNSA. The ends lost 6 bases at V and 1 base at J; junction bases unmatched: 5. This CDR3 is 15 amino acids long. The CDR3 nucleotides are TGTGCCAGCAGTCGTCAGGGGGCGAGCAATCAGCCCCAGCATTTT. This sequence encodes CASSRQGASNQPQHF.

Here the CDR3 reads CASSVIARETQYF. CDR3 sequence (DNA): TGTGCCAGCAGTGTGATAGCCCGAGAGACCCAGTACTTC. The chain combines TRBV2 with TRBJ2-5; D is unclear. Germline CDR1 and CDR2: SNHLY and FYNNEI. CDR3 length equals 13 residues. Trimming pared 4 bases from V and 4 bases from J, leaving 10 bases between.

The J gene is TRBJ2-5, the V gene TRBV12-3 or TRBV12-4, with 15 bases lining up with TRBD2. This CDR3 region has 19 residues. The V gene end was trimmed by 3 bases and the J gene end by 4 bases; junction bases not matched to a gene: 12. The CDR3: CASSFRTSGRAAKGETQYF. CDR3 sequence (DNA): TGTGCCAGCAGTTTTAGGACTAGCGGGAGGGCCGCAAAGGGAGAGACCCAGTACTTC.

The rearrangement links TRBV5-1 to TRBJ2-1, with TRBD1 matching 8 bases. The germline V gene encodes CDR1 SGHRS and CDR2 YFSETQ. The CDR3 is made up of 14 amino acids. The V gene end was trimmed by 6 bases and the J gene end by 7 bases; junction bases not matched to a gene: 9. The CDR3, as DNA: TGCGCCAGCACGGCCGGGACAGGATGGAATGAGCAGTTCTTC. It encodes CASTAGTGWNEQFF. Variable domain in full (rest from reference TRBV5-1 and TRBJ2-1): KAGVTQTPRYLIKTRGQQVTLSCSPISGHRSVSWYQQTPGQGLQFLFEYFSETQRNKGNFPGRFSGRQFSNSRSEMNVSTLELGDSALYLCASTAGTGWNEQFFGPGTRLTVL.

CDR3 residues: CSASPSGTRTDTQYF. The DNA for the CDR3 is TGCAGTGCATCCCCTAGCGGTACCCGCACAGATACGCAGTATTTT. V usage is TRBV20-1 and J usage is TRBJ2-3, with 7 bases aligning to TRBD2. Germline-derived CDR1 and CDR2 are DFQATT and SNEGSKA (reference sequence). The CDR3 has 15 residues. After removal of 6 bases from V and 1 base from J, the junction contained 10 bases not matched to a gene.

The table lists this clonotype with many counts. The rearrangement uses TRBV20-1 and TRBJ1-2; 7 nucleotides align to TRBD1. After removal of 1 base from V and 4 bases from J, the junction contained 0 bases not matched to a gene. CDR3 length: 12 residues. Germline V gene data show CDR1 as DFQATT and CDR2 as SNEGSKA (reference sequence). The CDR3: CSARAGGYGYTF. DNA of the CDR3: TGCAGTGCTAGAGCAGGGGGCTATGGCTACACCTTC.

This clonotype was seen more than once but under ten times. The V gene is TRBV5-1, the J gene TRBJ2-7; tentatively, D is TRBD1 or TRBD2 (5 bases each). The germline V gene has CDR1 SGHRS and CDR2 YFSETQ. V was shortened by 0 bases and J by 5 bases, with 18 bases between the two germline ends. The CDR3 extends over 16 amino acids. DNA of the CDR3: TGCGCCAGCAGCTTGGATGGGGGTAACCTCAGGAACGAGCAGTACTTC. Protein sequence: CASSLDGGNLRNEQYF.